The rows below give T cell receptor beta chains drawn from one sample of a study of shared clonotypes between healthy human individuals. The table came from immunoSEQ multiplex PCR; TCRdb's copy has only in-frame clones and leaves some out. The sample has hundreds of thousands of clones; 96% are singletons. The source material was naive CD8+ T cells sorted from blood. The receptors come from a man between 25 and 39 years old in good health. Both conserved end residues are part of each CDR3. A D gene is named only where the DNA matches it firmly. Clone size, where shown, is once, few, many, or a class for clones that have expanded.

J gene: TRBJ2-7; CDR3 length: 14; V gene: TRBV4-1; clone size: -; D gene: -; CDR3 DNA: TGCGCCAGCAGCCCCTGGACTACCACCTACGAGCAGTACTTC; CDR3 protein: CASSPWTTTYEQYF
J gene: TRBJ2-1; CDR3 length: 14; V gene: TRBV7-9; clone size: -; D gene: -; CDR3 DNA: TGTGCCAGCAGCTTAGCTAGCGGTTACAATGAGCAGTTCTTC; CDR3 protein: CASSLASGYNEQFF
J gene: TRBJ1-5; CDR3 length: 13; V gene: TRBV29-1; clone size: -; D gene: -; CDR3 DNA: TGCAGTGTCTTGACAGCGGTGTCTCAGCCCCAGCATTTT; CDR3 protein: CSVLTAVSQPQHF
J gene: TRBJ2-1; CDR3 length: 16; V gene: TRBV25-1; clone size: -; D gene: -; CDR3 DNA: TGTGCCAGCATCCCCTCGGGGCTCCTGGGTTCGGGAGAGCAGTTCTTC; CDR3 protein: CASIPSGLLGSGEQFF
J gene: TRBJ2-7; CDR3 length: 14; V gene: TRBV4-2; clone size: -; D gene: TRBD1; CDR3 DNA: TGTGCCAGCAGCCAGCCGGGACAGGGTGACGAGCAGTACTTC; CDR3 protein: CASSQPGQGDEQYF
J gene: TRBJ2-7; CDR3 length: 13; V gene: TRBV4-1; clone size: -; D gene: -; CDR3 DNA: TGCGCCAGCAGCCAGAGAGAGGGGGTCGAGCAGTACTTC; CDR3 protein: CASSQREGVEQYF
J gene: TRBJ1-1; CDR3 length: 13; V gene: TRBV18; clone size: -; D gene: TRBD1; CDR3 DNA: TGTGCCAGCTTCGACAGGGTAGAGACTGAAGCTTTCTTT; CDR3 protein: CASFDRVETEAFF
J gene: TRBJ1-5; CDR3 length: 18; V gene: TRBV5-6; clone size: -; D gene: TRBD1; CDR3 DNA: TGTGCCAGCAGCTTGGGCCCCCGGACAGGGCGGCCGAATCAGCCCCAGCATTTT; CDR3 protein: CASSLGPRTGRPNQPQHF
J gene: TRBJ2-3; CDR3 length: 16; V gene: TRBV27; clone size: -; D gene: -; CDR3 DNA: TGTGCCAGCAGTTTCGGGGGAAGCCTCAGCACAGATACGCAGTATTTT; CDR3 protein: CASSFGGSLSTDTQYF
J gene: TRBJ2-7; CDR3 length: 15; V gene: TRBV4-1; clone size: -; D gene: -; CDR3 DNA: TGCGCCAGCAGCCAAGTCCAGTCCGTTGGCCCCGAGCAGTACTTC; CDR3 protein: CASSQVQSVGPEQYF
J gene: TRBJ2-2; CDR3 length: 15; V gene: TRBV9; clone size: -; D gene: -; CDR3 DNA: TGTGCCAGCAGCATAACCGGGACTCCCTCCGGGGAGCTGTTTTTT; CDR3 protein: CASSITGTPSGELFF
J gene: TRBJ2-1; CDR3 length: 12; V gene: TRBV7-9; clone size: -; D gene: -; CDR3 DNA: TGTGCCAGCACCCCTTTTGAGGGGGAGCAGTTCTTC; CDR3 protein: CASTPFEGEQFF
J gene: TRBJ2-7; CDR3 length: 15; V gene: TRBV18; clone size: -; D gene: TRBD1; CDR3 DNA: TGTGCCAGCTCTACCCGGGGACAGGGGGCCTACGAGCAGTACTTC; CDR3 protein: CASSTRGQGAYEQYF
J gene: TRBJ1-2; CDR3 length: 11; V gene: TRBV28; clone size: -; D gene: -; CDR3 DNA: TGTGCCAGCAGTTTTTACTATGGCTACACCTTC; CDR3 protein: CASSFYYGYTF
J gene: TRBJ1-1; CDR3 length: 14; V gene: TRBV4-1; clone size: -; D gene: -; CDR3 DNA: TGCGCCAGCAGACACACGGGCCTGAACACTGAAGCTTTCTTT; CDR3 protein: CASRHTGLNTEAFF
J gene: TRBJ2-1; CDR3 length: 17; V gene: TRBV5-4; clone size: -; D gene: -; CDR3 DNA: TGTGCCAGCAGCCTCATACTAGTGGACCGCTCCTACAATGAGCAGTTCTTC; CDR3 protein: CASSLILVDRSYNEQFF
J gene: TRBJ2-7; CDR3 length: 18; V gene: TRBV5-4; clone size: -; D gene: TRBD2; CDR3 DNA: TGTGCCAGCAGCTTACTCGGCTCCAGCGGGACCTTTTTTTACGAGCAGTACTTC; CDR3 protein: CASSLLGSSGTFFYEQYF
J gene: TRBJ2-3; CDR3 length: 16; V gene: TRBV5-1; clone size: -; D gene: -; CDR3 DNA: TGCGCCAGCAGCTTGTTGGGACCGCAGGCTCCAGATACGCAGTATTTT; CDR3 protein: CASSLLGPQAPDTQYF
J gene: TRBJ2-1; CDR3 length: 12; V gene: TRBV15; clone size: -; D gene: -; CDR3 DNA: TGTGCCACCAGCACCACGGTGGATGAGCAGTTCTTC; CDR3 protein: CATSTTVDEQFF
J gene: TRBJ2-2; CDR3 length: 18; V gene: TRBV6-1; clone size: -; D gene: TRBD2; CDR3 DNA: TGTGCCAGCAGTGGGTCTCTAGCGGGAGGGCGACTCGGCCGGGAGCTGTTTTTT; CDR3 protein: CASSGSLAGGRLGRELFF
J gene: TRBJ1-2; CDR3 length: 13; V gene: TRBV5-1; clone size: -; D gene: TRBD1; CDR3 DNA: TGCGCCAGCAGCCCACCGGACAGGCCGGGCTACACCTTC; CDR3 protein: CASSPPDRPGYTF
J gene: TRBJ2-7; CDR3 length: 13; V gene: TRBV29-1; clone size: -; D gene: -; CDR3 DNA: TGCAGCGTTGCCCGGGTTCTCCCCTACGAGCAGTACTTC; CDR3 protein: CSVARVLPYEQYF
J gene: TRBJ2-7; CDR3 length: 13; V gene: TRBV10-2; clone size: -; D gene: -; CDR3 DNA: TGCGCCAGCAGAGAGCTCGAAGGGTACGAGCAGTACTTC; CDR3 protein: CASRELEGYEQYF
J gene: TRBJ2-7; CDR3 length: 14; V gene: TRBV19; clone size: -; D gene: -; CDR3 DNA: TGTGCCAGTAGTATCCAGGCCTCCTCCTACGAGCAGTACTTC; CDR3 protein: CASSIQASSYEQYF
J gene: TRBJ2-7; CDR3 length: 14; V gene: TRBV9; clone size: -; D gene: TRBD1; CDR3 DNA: TGTGCCAGCAGCGCGGGACAGGGAGACTACGAGCAGTACTTC; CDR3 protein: CASSAGQGDYEQYF
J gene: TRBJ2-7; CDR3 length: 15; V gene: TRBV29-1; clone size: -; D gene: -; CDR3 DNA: TGCAGCGTGATTAACTCCGGGACGGAGACTGGCGAGCAGTACTTC; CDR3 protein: CSVINSGTETGEQYF
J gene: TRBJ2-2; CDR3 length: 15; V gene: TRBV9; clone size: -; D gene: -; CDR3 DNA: TGTGCCAGCAGCGTAGCGGGAGACGACACCGGGGAGCTGTTTTTT; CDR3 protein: CASSVAGDDTGELFF
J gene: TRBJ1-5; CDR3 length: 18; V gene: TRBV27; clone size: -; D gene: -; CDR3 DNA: TGTGCCAGCAGTTTAAGTCCCCCCGACAGTTATAGCAATCAGCCCCAGCATTTT; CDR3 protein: CASSLSPPDSYSNQPQHF
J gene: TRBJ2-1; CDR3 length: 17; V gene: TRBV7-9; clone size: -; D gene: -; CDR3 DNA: TGTGCCAGCAGCTCAATCGTTGGCGGGGCTAGTCCCAATGAGCAGTTCTTC; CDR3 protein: CASSSIVGGASPNEQFF
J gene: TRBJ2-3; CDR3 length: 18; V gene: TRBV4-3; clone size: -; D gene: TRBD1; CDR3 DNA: TGCGCCAGCAGCCAAGGGAAGACAGGGGGAACAGCCACAGATACGCAGTATTTT; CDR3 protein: CASSQGKTGGTATDTQYF
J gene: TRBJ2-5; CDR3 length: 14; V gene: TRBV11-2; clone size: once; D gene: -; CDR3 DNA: TGTGCCAGCAGCTTAGGATGGGGGAAAGAGACCCAGTACTTC; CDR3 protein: CASSLGWGKETQYF
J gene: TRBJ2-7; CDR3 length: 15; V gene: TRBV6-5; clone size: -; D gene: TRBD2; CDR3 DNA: TGTGCCAGCAGTTATTTTGCGGGAGAAAGGGTCGAGCAGTACTTC; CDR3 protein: CASSYFAGERVEQYF
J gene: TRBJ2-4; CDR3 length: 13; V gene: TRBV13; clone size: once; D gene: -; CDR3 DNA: TGTGCCAGCAGCTTAGGGACTCCAAACATTCAGTACTTC; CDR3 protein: CASSLGTPNIQYF
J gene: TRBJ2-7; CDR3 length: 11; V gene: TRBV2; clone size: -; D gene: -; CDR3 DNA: TGTGCCAGCAGGCCGGGTTACGAGCAGTACTTC; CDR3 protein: CASRPGYEQYF
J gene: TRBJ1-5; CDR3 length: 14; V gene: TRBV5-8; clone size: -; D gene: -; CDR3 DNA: TGTGCCAGCGGTTATACGTCCTCCCATCAGCCCCAGCATTTT; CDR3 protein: CASGYTSSHQPQHF
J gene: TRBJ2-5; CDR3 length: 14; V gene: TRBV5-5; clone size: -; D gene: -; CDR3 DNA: TGTGCCAGCAGCCCTCTCGGACAGAAAGAGACCCAGTACTTC; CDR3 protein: CASSPLGQKETQYF
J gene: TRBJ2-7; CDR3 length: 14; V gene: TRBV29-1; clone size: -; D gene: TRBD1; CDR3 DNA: TGCAGCGTTGACTGGGGACAGGGGTACAACGAGCAGTACTTC; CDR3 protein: CSVDWGQGYNEQYF
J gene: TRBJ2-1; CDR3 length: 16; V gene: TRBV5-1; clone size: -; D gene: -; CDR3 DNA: TGCGCCAGCAGCTTGCGGGAGTCCTCCTCCTACAATGAGCAGTTCTTC; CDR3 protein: CASSLRESSSYNEQFF
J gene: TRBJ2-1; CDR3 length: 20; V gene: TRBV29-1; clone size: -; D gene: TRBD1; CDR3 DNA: TGCAGCGTTCGCGGAGTGGACAGGGGGCAAAGGGAGAGCTCCTACAATGAGCAGTTCTTC; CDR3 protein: CSVRGVDRGQRESSYNEQFF
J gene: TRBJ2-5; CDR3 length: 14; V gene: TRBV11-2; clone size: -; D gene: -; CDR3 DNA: TGTGCCAGCAGCCCCAACGGAGCTCAAGAGACCCAGTACTTC; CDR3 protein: CASSPNGAQETQYF
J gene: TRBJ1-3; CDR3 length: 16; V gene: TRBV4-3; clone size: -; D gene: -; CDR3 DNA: TGCGCCAGCAGCCAAGCTGGTGGGACCTCTGGAAACACCATATATTTT; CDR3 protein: CASSQAGGTSGNTIYF
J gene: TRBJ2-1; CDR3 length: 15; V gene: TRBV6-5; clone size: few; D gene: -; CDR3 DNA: TGTGCCAGCAGTTACAGGGGAAGCTCCTACAATGAGCAGTTCTTC; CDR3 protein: CASSYRGSSYNEQFF
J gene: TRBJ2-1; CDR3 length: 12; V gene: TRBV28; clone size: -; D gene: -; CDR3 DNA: TGTGCCAGCAGCTATCAGGGGACTGAGCAGTTCTTC; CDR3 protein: CASSYQGTEQFF
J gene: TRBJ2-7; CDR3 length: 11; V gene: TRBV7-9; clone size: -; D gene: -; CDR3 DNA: TGTGCCAGCAGCCAGGGACCCGAGCAGTACTTC; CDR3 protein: CASSQGPEQYF
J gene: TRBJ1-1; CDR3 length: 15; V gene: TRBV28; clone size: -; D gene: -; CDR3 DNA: TGTGCCAGCAGTTCCCGTGAAAGGGCGAACACTGAAGCTTTCTTT; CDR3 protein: CASSSRERANTEAFF
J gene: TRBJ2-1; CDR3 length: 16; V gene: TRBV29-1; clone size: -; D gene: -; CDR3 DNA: TGCAGCGTTGTAGTTGTCGGCGGGGGCAGCTACAATGAGCAGTTCTTC; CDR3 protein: CSVVVVGGGSYNEQFF
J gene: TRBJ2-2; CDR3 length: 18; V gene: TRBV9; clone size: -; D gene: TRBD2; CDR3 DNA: TGTGCCAGCAGCCTGCCCGGCGGGGGTAGGTCGAACACCGGGGAGCTGTTTTTT; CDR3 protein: CASSLPGGGRSNTGELFF